This T cell receptor beta chain was observed in a study of CD8+CD57+ T cells in acquired aplastic anemia. Patients sequenced had flow cytometry evidence of CD8+CD57+ cell expansion. The CDR3 is 15 amino acids. Germline CDR1 reads MDHEN; CDR2 reads SYDVKM. Trimming took off 5 bases at V and 6 bases at J, with 17 bases between the two ends. It was genomic DNA that served as the template for profiling TCR beta VDJ and CDR3. Via MiXCR, TCRdb re-called the reads, giving one row per CDR3 protein. The sample consists of roughly 250,000 distinct CDR3 sequences, 65% to 90% of them appearing once. This chain joins TRBV28 and TRBJ2-1; TRBD2 might be the D (7 bases). Sequencing was done on a sample of sorted CD4+, CD8+, or CD8+CD57+ T cells (not recorded which) from PBMCs. The TCR originated in a human donor with aplastic anemia. The CDR3 DNA follows: TGTGCCAGCAGTCGAGTAGGGGGAGGGTTCAATGAGCAGTTCTTC. Protein product: CASSRVGGGFNEQFF.